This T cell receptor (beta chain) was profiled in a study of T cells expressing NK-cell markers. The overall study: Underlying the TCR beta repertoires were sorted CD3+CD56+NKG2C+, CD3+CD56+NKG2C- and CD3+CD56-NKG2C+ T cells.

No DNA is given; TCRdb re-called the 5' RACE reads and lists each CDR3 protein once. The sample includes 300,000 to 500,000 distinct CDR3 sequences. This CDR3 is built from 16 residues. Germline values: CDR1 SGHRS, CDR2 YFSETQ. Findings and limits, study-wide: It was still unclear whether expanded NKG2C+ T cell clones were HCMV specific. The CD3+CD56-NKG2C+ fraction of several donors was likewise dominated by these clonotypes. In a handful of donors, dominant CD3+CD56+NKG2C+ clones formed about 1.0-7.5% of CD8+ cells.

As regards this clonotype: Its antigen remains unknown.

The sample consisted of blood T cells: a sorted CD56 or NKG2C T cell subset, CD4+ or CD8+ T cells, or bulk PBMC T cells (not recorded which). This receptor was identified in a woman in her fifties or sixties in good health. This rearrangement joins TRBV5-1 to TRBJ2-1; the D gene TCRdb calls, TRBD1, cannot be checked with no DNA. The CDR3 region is CASSLGLSRGDNEQFF.